The 16 T cell receptor beta chains given below trace back to one sample, sequenced in a study of blood T cell repertoires in COVID-19. Measured with immunoSEQ multiplex PCR; TCRdb has only the in-frame clones, and not every one. The sample yields about 200,000 clones, roughly 85% seen once. Sequences were obtained from peripheral blood. The origin of the receptors is a woman aged 70-85 years with COVID-19, enrolled during active disease.

V gene TRBV5-1 combines with J gene TRBJ1-4; TRBD1 matches 9 bases. Trimming cost V 4 bases and J 7 bases; bases outside gene matches: 5. This CDR3 comprises 14 residues. Germline CDR1 and CDR2: SGHRS and YFSETQ. The CDR3: CASSPGQGGEKLFF. DNA of the CDR3: TGCGCCAGCAGCCCGGGACAGGGAGGTGAAAAACTGTTTTTT.

The genes are TRBV19 and TRBJ1-5; TRBD1 matches 8 bases. V was clipped by 5 bases and J by 5 bases; unmatched bases: 17. This CDR3 has 18 residues. The germline gives CDR1 LNHDA, CDR2 SQIVND (reference sequence). The CDR3 here is CASSYLLLDREGDQPQHF. The CDR3 DNA is TGTGCCAGTAGTTATTTATTATTGGACAGGGAGGGGGATCAGCCCCAGCATTTT.

The chain recombines TRBV30 with TRBJ2-7; 7 nucleotides match TRBD2. Germline CDR1 and CDR2: GTSNPN and SVGIG (reference sequence). This CDR3 comprises 16 residues. The V segment lost 2 bases and the J segment 0 bases; nucleotides outside the gene matches: 10. As DNA, the CDR3 is TGTGCCTGGAGTCCCCGGTCCCCGGGGGGCTCCTACGAGCAGTACTTC. This codes for CAWSPRSPGGSYEQYF.

There are a few counts of this clone. The chain couples TRBV2 to TRBJ1-2, with unresolved D. This CDR3 has 13 residues. CDR1 and CDR2 from the germline V gene are SNHLY and FYNNEI. Trimming left V 8 bases short and J 8 bases short, with 18 bases between. The CDR3 bases are TGTGCCAGCGAACTGAGGGCGCGTAACGGCTACACCTTC. The encoded protein is CASELRARNGYTF.

The V gene is TRBV7-2, the J gene TRBJ1-2; a possible D gene is TRBD1 (6 bases). The CDR3 is 13 amino acids. V lost 7 bases and J lost 4, with 13 bases in between. The germline V gene encodes CDR1 SGHTA and CDR2 FQGNSA. CDR3 loop: CASTPGVGYGYTF. CDR3 DNA sequence: TGTGCCAGCACCCCAGGGGTGGGCTATGGCTACACCTTC. Complete variable domain (other parts from reference TRBV7-2 and TRBJ1-2): GAGVSQSPSNKVTEKGKDVELRCDPISGHTALYWYRQSLGQGLEFLIYFQGNSAPDKSGLPSDRFSAERTGGSVSTLTIQRTQQEDSAVYLCASTPGVGYGYTFGSGTRLTVV.

The J gene is TRBJ2-3, the V gene TRBV5-5, with 7 bases aligning to TRBD2. Germline values: CDR1 SGHKS, CDR2 YYEKEE (reference sequence). V shed 3 bases and J 2 bases; nucleotides not matched to a gene: 3. The length of the CDR3 is 14 residues. CDR3 bases: TGTGCCAGCAGCTGGCTAGCGGCCACAGATACGCAGTATTTT. Translation gives CASSWLAATDTQYF.

The chain employs TRBV18 and TRBJ1-6, with 12 nucleotides matching TRBD1. The CDR3 consists of 14 residues. Losses at the gene ends were 2 bases for V and 17 bases for J; bases not matched to a gene: 7. Germline values: CDR1 KGHSH, CDR2 LQKENI. This CDR3 reads CASSPGTGGLSIHF. In nucleotides, the CDR3 is TGTGCCAGCTCACCAGGGACAGGGGGCCTCTCTATCCACTTT.

This clone came up a few times. The chain joins TRBV19 to TRBJ1-2, with D unresolved. The CDR3 runs to 15 residues. The V gene's germline CDR1 is LNHDA and CDR2 SQIVND (reference sequence). The V end lost 9 bases, the J end lost 4 bases, and 21 bases lay between the germline ends. The CDR3 reads CASLRDPSTPYGYTF. CDR3 DNA sequence: TGTGCCAGCCTCCGGGATCCCTCCACACCCTATGGCTACACCTTC. Combining the CDR3 with reference TRBV19 and TRBJ1-2 gives the whole variable domain DGGITQSPKYLFRKEGQNVTLSCEQNLNHDAMYWYRQDPGQGLRLIYYSQIVNDFQKGDIAEGYSVSREKKESFPLTVTSAQKNPTAFYLCASLRDPSTPYGYTFGSGTRLTVV.

The genes are TRBV7-2 and TRBJ2-3; a weak D match, TRBD2 (7 bases). The CDR3 sequence is 17 residues long. V was shortened by 1 base and J by 0 bases, with 14 bases between the two germline ends. The germline gives CDR1 SGHTA, CDR2 FQGNSA. The DNA for the CDR3 is TGTGCCAGCAGCTTAGTTGGGGGGGGCTATAGCACAGATACGCAGTATTTT. This encodes CASSLVGGGYSTDTQYF.

The chain joins TRBV5-1 to TRBJ2-1; 7 bases are shared with TRBD1. Trimming cost V 2 bases and J 4 bases; bases outside gene matches: 3. Germline V gene data show CDR1 as SGHRS and CDR2 as YFSETQ. The length of the CDR3 is 14 residues. Here the CDR3 DNA reads TGCGCCAGCAGCTTCGGGACAGATTACAATGAGCAGTTCTTC. As protein: CASSFGTDYNEQFF.

On this clone: This same CDR3 is encoded by further DNA sequences in the sample. The J gene is TRBJ2-3, the V gene TRBV5-1, with D possibly TRBD1 on 6 matching bases. The CDR3 is 16 residues long. V dropped 0 bases and J dropped 0 bases, with 11 bases sitting between them. Germline CDR1 and CDR2: SGHRS and YFSETQ. The CDR3 sequence: CASSLEGRGSTDTQYF. CDR3 in DNA: TGCGCCAGCAGCTTGGAAGGCAGGGGCAGCACAGATACGCAGTATTTT.

This clone was observed a single time. The chain employs TRBV5-1 and TRBJ2-5, with TRBD2 identical over 14 bases. Germline CDR1 and CDR2: SGHRS and YFSETQ. CDR3 length: 17 amino acids. The trim removed 6 bases at V and 3 bases at J, leaving 10 bases unmatched. The CDR3 DNA reads TGCGCCAGCACCGGGACTAGCGGGGGATGGGGTGAAGAGACCCAGTACTTC. Translated, it gives CASTGTSGGWGEETQYF.

V is TRBV7-2 and J is TRBJ1-4, with TRBD1 matching over 9 bases. V was pared by 5 bases and J by 8 bases, with 9 bases of the junction left unmatched. The CDR3 loop spans 15 amino acids. Germline CDR1 reads SGHTA; CDR2 reads FQGNSA. CDR3 DNA: TGTGCCAGCAGCGGAGGGGGACAGGGCGAAGAAAAACTGTTTTTT. Encoded protein: CASSGGGQGEEKLFF.

This clone was recorded a few times. The chain joins TRBV27 to TRBJ2-2; no firm D call. Trimming pared 1 base from V and 3 bases from J, leaving 12 bases between. In germline, CDR1 is MNHEY, CDR2 SMNVEV (reference sequence). The CDR3 consists of 16 residues. CDR3 protein: CASSLLATDDTGELFF. The CDR3 DNA reads as TGTGCCAGCAGTTTATTAGCCACCGATGACACCGGGGAGCTGTTTTTT.

The chain carries TRBV13 and TRBJ2-7; 9 positions match TRBD2. This CDR3 has 17 residues. Germline values: CDR1 PRHDT, CDR2 FYEKMQ (reference sequence). The V gene end was trimmed by 2 bases and the J gene end by 7 bases; junction bases not matched to a gene: 15. In DNA, the CDR3 is TGTGCCAGCAGCTTAAGAAAACTAGCGGGTTCCCCAGGGGAGCAGTACTTC. Translating it yields CASSLRKLAGSPGEQYF.

DNA of the CDR3: TGCAGCGTTGCGGGCAGGGGGCTTGAACGTACTAATGAAAAACTGTTTTTT. This codes for CSVAGRGLERTNEKLFF. The V gene is TRBV29-1, the J gene TRBJ1-4; 8 positions agree with TRBD1. With V trimmed by 4 bases and J by 2 bases, 12 bases remained unmatched. This CDR3 spans 17 amino acids. Germline V gives CDR1 SQVTM, CDR2 ANQGSEA. Supplemented by reference TRBV29-1 and TRBJ1-4, the full variable domain reads SAVISQKPSRDICQRGTSLTIQCQVDSQVTMMFWYRQQPGQSLTLIATANQGSEATYESGFVIDKFPISRPNLTFSTLTVSNMSPEDSSIYLCSVAGRGLERTNEKLFFGSGTQLSVL.